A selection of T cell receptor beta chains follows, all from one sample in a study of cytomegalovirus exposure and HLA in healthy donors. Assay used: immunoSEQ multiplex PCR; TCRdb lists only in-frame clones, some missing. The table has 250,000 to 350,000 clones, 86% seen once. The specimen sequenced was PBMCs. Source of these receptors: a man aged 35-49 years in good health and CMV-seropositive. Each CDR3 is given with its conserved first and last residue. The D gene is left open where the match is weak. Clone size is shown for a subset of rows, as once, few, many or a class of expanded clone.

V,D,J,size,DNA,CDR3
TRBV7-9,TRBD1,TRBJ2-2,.,TGTGCCAGTTACAGCAGGGGGCCAGTCGGGGAGCTGTTTTTT,CASYSRGPVGELFF
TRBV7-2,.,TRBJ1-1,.,TGTGCCAGCAGCTTAGCGTTCGAGGGCATGAACACTGAAGCTTTCTTT,CASSLAFEGMNTEAFF
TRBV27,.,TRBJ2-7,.,TGTGCCAGCACCACTCCTCCCTACGAGCAGTACTTC,CASTTPPYEQYF
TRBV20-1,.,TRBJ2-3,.,TGCAGTGGAGGGATCGCAGATACGCAGTATTTT,CSGGIADTQYF
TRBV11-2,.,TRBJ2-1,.,TGTGCCAGCAGCCTTAGAATGGTGAGCTCCTACAATGAGCAGTTCTTC,CASSLRMVSSYNEQFF
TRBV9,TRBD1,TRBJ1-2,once,TGTGCCAGCAGCGCCTTACGGACAGGCCGGTACACCTTC,CASSALRTGRYTF
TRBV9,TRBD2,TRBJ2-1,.,TGTGCCAGCAGCGTCCCTTTAGCGGGACCCTACAATGAGCAGTTCTTC,CASSVPLAGPYNEQFF
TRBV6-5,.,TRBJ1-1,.,TGTGCCAGCAGTCGGGGGTACACTGAAGCTTTCTTT,CASSRGYTEAFF
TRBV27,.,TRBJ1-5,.,TGTGCCAGCAGTTTAGACAGTTATAGCAATCAGCCCCAGCATTTT,CASSLDSYSNQPQHF
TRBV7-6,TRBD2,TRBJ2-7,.,TGTGCCAGCACCCCGGGGGGGGGACTAGCGGGAGTTGGACTCCCCTACGAGCAGTACTTC,CASTPGGGLAGVGLPYEQYF
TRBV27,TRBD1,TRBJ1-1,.,TGTGCCAGCAGTTCCTGGACAGGGGCGATGAACACTGAAGCTTTCTTT,CASSSWTGAMNTEAFF
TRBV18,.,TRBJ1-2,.,TGTGCCAGCTCACCACCCCTCGGACTGAAGAACTATGGCTACACCTTC,CASSPPLGLKNYGYTF
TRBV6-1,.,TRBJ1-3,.,TGTGCCAGCACACCCAACAGTTTATCTGGAAACACCATATATTTT,CASTPNSLSGNTIYF
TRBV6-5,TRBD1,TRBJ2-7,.,TGTGCCAGCAGTTACCGGGACAGATCCTACGAGCAGTACTTC,CASSYRDRSYEQYF
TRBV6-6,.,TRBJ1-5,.,TGTGCCAGCAGCATCACAGGGAGTCAGCCCCAGCATTTT,CASSITGSQPQHF
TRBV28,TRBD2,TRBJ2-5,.,TGTGCCAGCAGTCAGCGGGATACTGGGACCCAGTACTTC,CASSQRDTGTQYF
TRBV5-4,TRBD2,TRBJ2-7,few,TGTGCCAGCAGCAGGATGAGCGGGGGAACCTACGAGCAGTACTTC,CASSRMSGGTYEQYF
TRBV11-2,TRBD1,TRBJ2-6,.,TGTGCCAGCAGGCCGGACAGGGAGAGCTCTGGGGCCAACGTCCTGACTTTC,CASRPDRESSGANVLTF
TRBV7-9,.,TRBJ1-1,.,TGTGCCAGCAGCTTAGTTCCCGGGAACACTGAAGCTTTCTTT,CASSLVPGNTEAFF
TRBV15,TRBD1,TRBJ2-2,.,TGTGCCACCAGCGGGCTCGGACAGGGTCCGGGCGGGGAGCTGTTTTTT,CATSGLGQGPGGELFF
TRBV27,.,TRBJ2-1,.,TGTGCCAGCAGTTTATTTAGCAGCGCCTACAATGAGCAGTTCTTC,CASSLFSSAYNEQFF
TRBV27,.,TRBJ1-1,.,TGTGCCAGCAGTTGGACTAGCTCCGTTGAAGCTTTCTTT,CASSWTSSVEAFF
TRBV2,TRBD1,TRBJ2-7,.,TGTGCCAGCAGCGCTGGACAGGGACCCCACGAGCAGTACTTC,CASSAGQGPHEQYF
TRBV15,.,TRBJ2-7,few,TGTGCCACCAGCAGCCGACGGGATTTTGAAGAGCAGTACTTC,CATSSRRDFEEQYF
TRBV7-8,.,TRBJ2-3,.,TGTGCCAGCAGCTTAGCGGTAGCGTCTAGCACAGATACGCAGTATTTT,CASSLAVASSTDTQYF
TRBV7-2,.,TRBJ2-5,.,TGTGCCAGCAGCGTCCGGAGGGGCCAAGAGACCCAGTACTTC,CASSVRRGQETQYF
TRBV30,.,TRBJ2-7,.,TGTGCCTGGATAGTTTCCTCCTACGAGCAGTACTTC,CAWIVSSYEQYF
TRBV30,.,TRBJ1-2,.,TGTGCCTGGGGTTCGGGGGGATATGGCTACACCTTC,CAWGSGGYGYTF
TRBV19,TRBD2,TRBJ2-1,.,TGTGCCAGTAGTTTACGGACTAGCGGGAAATTGCCCAATGAGCAGTTCTTC,CASSLRTSGKLPNEQFF
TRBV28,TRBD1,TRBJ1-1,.,TGTGCCAGCAGTGGAGGACAGGGGGCAAGGACTGAAGCTTTCTTT,CASSGGQGARTEAFF
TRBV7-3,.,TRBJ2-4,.,TGTGCCAGCAGCCCCAGAAGTTTCATAGCCAAAAACATTCAGTACTTC,CASSPRSFIAKNIQYF
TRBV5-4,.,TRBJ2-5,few,TGTGCCAGCAGACCTGGGAGCCAAGAGACCCAGTACTTC,CASRPGSQETQYF
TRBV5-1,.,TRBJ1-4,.,TGCGCCAGCAGCTTGGCAGGACTAAATGAAAAACTGTTTTTT,CASSLAGLNEKLFF
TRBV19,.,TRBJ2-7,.,TGTGCCAGTAGCCTCGCCGGGTCAGCGGCCTACGAGCAGTACTTC,CASSLAGSAAYEQYF
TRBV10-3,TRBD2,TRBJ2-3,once,TGTGCCATCAGTGAGTCGACCCCCAGCGGGAGGGCCCCAGATACGCAGTATTTT,CAISESTPSGRAPDTQYF
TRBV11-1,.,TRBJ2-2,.,TGTGCCAGCAGCTTAGATGGGGGGAGTCTCGCCGGGGAGCTGTTTTTT,CASSLDGGSLAGELFF
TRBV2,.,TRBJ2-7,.,TGTGCCAGCAGTGAGACCCTACCTAGGGGCGAGCAGTACTTC,CASSETLPRGEQYF
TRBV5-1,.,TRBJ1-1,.,TGCGCCAGCAGCTTGGACAGTCTGAACACTGAAGCTTTCTTT,CASSLDSLNTEAFF
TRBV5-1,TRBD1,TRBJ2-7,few,TGCGCCAGCAGCGGGGGAACAGGGGGCTTGTCCTACGAGCAGTACTTC,CASSGGTGGLSYEQYF
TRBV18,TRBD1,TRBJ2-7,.,TGTGCCAGCTCACCCTCAGGGGGTTTCTCTTACGAGCAGTACTTC,CASSPSGGFSYEQYF
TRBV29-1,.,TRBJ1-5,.,TGCAGCGTCCACTTTGATAGAGACTATAACAATCAGCCCCAGCATTTT,CSVHFDRDYNNQPQHF
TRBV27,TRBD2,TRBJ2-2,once,TGTGCCAGCAGTTCGGGACTAGCGACCGGGGAGCTGTTTTTT,CASSSGLATGELFF
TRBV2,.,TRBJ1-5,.,TGTGCCAGCAGCGGTAACAGGGCGCGGCAGCCCCAGCATTTT,CASSGNRARQPQHF
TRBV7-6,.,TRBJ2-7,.,TGTGCCAGCAGCCCCGGGGGTTTCAACGAGCAGTACTTC,CASSPGGFNEQYF
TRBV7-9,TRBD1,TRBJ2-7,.,TGTGCCAGCAGCCTGCACACAGGGGGAAAGTCCTACGAGCAGTACTTC,CASSLHTGGKSYEQYF